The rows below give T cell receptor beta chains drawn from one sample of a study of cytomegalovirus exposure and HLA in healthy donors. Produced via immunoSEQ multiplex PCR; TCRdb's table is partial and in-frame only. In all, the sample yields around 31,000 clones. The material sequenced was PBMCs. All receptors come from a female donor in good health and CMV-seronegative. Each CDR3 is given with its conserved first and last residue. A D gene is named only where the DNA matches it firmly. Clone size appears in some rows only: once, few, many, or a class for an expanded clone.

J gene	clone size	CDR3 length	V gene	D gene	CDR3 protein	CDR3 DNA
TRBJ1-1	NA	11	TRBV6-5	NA	CASSLQGLAFF	TGTGCCAGCAGTCTACAGGGTCTGGCTTTCTTT
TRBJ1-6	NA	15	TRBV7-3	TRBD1	CASSLNPGGGSPLHF	TGTGCCAGCAGCTTAAATCCAGGGGGCGGGTCACCCCTCCACTTT
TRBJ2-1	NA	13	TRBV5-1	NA	CASKAGAGNEQFF	TGCGCCAGCAAGGCAGGGGCTGGGAATGAGCAGTTCTTC
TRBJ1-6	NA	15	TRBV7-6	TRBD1	CASSFRTGKDSPLHF	TGTGCCAGCAGCTTCCGGACAGGGAAGGATTCACCCCTCCACTTT
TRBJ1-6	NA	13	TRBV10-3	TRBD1	CATSQGADSPLHF	TGTGCCACCTCTCAGGGGGCGGATTCACCCCTCCACTTT
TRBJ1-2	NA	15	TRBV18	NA	CASSPDTLANYGYTF	TGTGCCAGCTCACCGGACACCCTAGCTAACTATGGCTACACCTTC
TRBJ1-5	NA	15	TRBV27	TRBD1	CASSLDRNSNQPQHF	TGTGCCAGCAGTCTGGACAGGAATAGCAATCAGCCCCAGCATTTT
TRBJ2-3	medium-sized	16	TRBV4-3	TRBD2	CASSQGSGGVTDTQYF	TGCGCCAGCAGCCAAGGCAGCGGGGGGGTCACAGATACGCAGTATTTT
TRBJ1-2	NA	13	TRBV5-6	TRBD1	CASSREGAGGYTF	TGTGCCAGCAGCCGTGAGGGGGCAGGTGGCTACACCTTC
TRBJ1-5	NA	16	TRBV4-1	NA	CASSLVWAGSNQPQHF	TGCGCCAGCAGCCTTGTCTGGGCAGGCAGCAATCAGCCCCAGCATTTT
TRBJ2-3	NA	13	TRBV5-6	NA	CASSLAGLDTQYF	TGTGCCAGCAGCTTGGCGGGACTAGATACGCAGTATTTT
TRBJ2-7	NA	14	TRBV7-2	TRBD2	CASSSSAGGREQYF	TGTGCCAGCAGCTCCTCAGCGGGGGGTCGCGAGCAGTACTTC
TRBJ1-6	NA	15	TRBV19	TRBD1	CASRGQGRDNSPLHF	TGTGCCAGCAGAGGACAGGGGAGGGATAATTCACCCCTCCACTTT
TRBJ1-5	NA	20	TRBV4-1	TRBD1	CASSQVFMTGLVGSNQPQHF	TGCGCCAGCAGCCAAGTCTTCATGACAGGGCTGGTAGGTAGCAATCAGCCCCAGCATTTT
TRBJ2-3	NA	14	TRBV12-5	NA	CASGLGTVTDTQYF	TGTGCTAGTGGTTTGGGGACAGTCACAGATACGCAGTATTTT
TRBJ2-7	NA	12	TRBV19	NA	CASSLRAAEQYF	TGTGCCAGTAGTCTCAGGGCGGCCGAGCAGTACTTC
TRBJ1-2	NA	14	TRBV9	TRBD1	CASSVGTGVMGYTF	TGTGCCAGCAGCGTAGGGACAGGGGTTATGGGCTACACCTTC
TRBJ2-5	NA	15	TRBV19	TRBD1	CAGSMSPGGAQTQYF	TGTGCCGGTAGTATGTCTCCAGGGGGCGCGCAGACCCAGTACTTC
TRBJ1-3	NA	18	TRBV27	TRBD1	CASSPNTGTGHSGNTIYF	TGTGCCAGCAGTCCAAATACCGGGACAGGTCACTCTGGAAACACCATATATTTT
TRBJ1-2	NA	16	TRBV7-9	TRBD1	CASSLVAGGMGYGYTF	TGTGCCAGCAGCTTAGTTGCAGGGGGCATGGGCTATGGCTACACCTTC
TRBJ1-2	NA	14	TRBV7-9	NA	CASSLSGTPLGYTF	TGTGCCAGCAGCTTATCCGGGACACCCCTCGGCTACACCTTC
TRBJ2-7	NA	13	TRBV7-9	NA	CASSLVPGDEQYF	TGTGCCAGCAGCTTAGTTCCAGGGGACGAGCAGTACTTC
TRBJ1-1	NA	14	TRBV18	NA	CASSSDSLTTEAFF	TGTGCCAGCTCATCGGACAGTCTCACCACTGAAGCTTTCTTT
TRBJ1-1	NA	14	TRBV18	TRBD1	CASSPGQGNTEAFF	TGTGCCAGCTCACCGGGACAGGGAAACACTGAAGCTTTCTTT
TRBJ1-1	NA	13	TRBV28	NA	CATTRDRSMGAFF	TGTGCCACCACAAGAGACAGATCTATGGGCGCTTTCTTT
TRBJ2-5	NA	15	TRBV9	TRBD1	CASSFMGTEGETQYF	TGTGCCAGCAGCTTCATGGGGACAGAGGGAGAGACCCAGTACTTC
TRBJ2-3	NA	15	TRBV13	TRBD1	CASSGTGTGRDTQYF	TGTGCCAGCAGCGGCACCGGGACAGGGAGAGATACGCAGTATTTT
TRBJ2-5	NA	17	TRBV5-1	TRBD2	CASSLAAGASGGKTQYF	TGCGCCAGCAGCTTGGCAGCTGGGGCTAGCGGGGGGAAGACCCAGTACTTC
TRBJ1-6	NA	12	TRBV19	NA	CASSTEQGPLHF	TGTGCCAGTAGTACGGAACAGGGACCCCTCCACTTT
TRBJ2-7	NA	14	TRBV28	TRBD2	CASSSRGGSREQYF	TGTGCCAGCAGTTCCCGCGGGGGGAGCCGCGAGCAGTACTTC
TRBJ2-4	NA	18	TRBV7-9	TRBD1	CASSGIDRGFRAKNIQYF	TGTGCCAGCAGCGGGATAGACAGGGGATTCAGAGCCAAAAACATTCAGTACTTC
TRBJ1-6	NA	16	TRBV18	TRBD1	CASSQGDISTYSPLHF	TGTGCCAGCTCGCAGGGGGATATCTCGACGTACTCACCCCTCCACTTT
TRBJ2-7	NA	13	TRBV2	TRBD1	CASERDRPYEQYF	TGTGCCAGCGAAAGGGACAGGCCGTACGAGCAGTACTTC
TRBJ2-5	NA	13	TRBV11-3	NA	CASSLSLWETQYF	TGTGCCAGCAGCTTATCTCTATGGGAGACCCAGTACTTC
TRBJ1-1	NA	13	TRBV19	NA	CASSTLGNTEAFF	TGTGCCAGTAGTACCCTAGGGAACACTGAAGCTTTCTTT
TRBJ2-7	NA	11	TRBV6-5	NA	CATLLAYEQYF	TGTGCCACCCTATTAGCTTACGAGCAGTACTTC
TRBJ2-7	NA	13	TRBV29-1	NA	CSVGIAANYEQYF	TGCAGCGTTGGTATAGCGGCGAACTACGAGCAGTACTTC
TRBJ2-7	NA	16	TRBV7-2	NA	CASSSRTGRGWGEQYF	TGTGCCAGCAGCTCCCGGACAGGCCGGGGGTGGGGCGAGCAGTACTTC
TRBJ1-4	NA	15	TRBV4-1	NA	CASSQNDRDNEKLFF	TGCGCCAGCAGCCAGAACGACAGAGATAATGAAAAACTGTTTTTT
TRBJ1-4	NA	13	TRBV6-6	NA	CASSYSEEGKLFF	TGTGCCAGCAGTTACTCCGAGGAGGGAAAACTGTTTTTT
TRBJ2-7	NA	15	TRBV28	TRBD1	CASSPPGQGGFEQYF	TGTGCCAGCAGCCCCCCGGGACAGGGAGGATTCGAGCAGTACTTC
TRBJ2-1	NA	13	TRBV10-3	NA	CAISGGQYNEQFF	TGTGCCATCAGTGGGGGGCAGTACAATGAGCAGTTCTTC
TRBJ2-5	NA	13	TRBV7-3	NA	CASSLGVRETQYF	TGTGCCAGCAGCTTAGGAGTTCGGGAGACCCAGTACTTC
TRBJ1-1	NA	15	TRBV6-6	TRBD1	CASRPPGQGIGEAFF	TGTGCCAGCAGACCTCCGGGACAGGGAATCGGTGAAGCTTTCTTT
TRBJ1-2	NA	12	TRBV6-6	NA	CASLRVNYGYTF	TGTGCCTCCCTCCGGGTTAACTATGGCTACACCTTC
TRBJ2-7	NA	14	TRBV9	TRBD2	CASGEAGGAGEQYF	TGTGCCAGCGGAGAAGCGGGGGGCGCGGGGGAGCAGTACTTC
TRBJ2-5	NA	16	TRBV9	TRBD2	CASSVGLAGGRETQYF	TGTGCCAGCAGCGTAGGCCTAGCGGGGGGGCGAGAGACCCAGTACTTC
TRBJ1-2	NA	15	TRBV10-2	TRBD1	CASRTQGTGDYGYTF	TGCGCCAGCAGGACACAGGGGACAGGGGACTATGGCTACACCTTC
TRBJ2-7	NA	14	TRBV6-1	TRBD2	CASSPTRGGWEQYF	TGTGCCAGCAGCCCCACGAGGGGAGGGTGGGAGCAGTACTTC
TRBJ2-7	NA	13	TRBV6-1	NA	CASSGGLKYEQYF	TGTGCCAGCAGTGGAGGGTTGAAATACGAGCAGTACTTC
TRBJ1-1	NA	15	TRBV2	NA	CASSVGRTMNTEAFF	TGTGCCAGCAGTGTGGGGAGGACCATGAACACTGAAGCTTTCTTT
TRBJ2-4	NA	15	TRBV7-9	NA	CASRADGLGKNIQYF	TGTGCCAGCAGAGCGGACGGCTTAGGCAAAAACATTCAGTACTTC
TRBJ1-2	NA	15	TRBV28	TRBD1	CASSDRTGSNYGYTF	TGTGCCAGCAGTGACCGGACAGGGTCTAACTATGGCTACACCTTC
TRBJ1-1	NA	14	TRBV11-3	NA	CASSPPRQISEAFF	TGTGCCAGCAGCCCCCCACGACAGATCTCTGAAGCTTTCTTT
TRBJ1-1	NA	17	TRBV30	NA	CAWTKAGLGYGHTEAFF	TGTGCCTGGACTAAGGCGGGACTTGGGTACGGTCACACTGAAGCTTTCTTT
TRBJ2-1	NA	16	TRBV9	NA	CASSVGGLSARNEQFF	TGTGCCAGCAGTGTAGGGGGGCTGTCCGCTCGCAATGAGCAGTTCTTC
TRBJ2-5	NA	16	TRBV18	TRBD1	CASSPPPKGGQETQYF	TGTGCCAGCTCACCCCCCCCGAAAGGGGGCCAGGAGACCCAGTACTTC
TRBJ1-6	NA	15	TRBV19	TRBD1	CASTAYRGIYSPLHF	TGTGCCAGTACCGCCTACAGGGGGATCTATTCACCCCTCCACTTT
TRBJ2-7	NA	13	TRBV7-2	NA	CASSLTVTYEQYF	TGTGCCAGCAGCTTAACGGTTACCTACGAGCAGTACTTC